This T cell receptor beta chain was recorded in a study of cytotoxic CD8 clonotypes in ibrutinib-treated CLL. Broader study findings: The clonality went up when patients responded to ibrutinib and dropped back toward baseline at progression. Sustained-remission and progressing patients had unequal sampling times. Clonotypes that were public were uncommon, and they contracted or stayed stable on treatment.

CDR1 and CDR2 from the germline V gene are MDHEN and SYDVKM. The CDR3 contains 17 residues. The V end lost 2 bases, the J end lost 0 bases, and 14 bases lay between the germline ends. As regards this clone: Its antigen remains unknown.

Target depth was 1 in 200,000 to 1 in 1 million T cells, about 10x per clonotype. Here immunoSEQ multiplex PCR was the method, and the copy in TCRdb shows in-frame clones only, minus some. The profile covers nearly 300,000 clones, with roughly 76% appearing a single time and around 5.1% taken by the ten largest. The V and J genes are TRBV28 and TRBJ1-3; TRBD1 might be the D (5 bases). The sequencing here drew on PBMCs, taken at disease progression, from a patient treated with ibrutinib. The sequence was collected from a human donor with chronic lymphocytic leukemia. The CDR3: CASSLNAQGRSGNTIYF. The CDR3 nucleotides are TGTGCCAGCAGTTTAAACGCCCAGGGCCGCTCTGGAAACACCATATATTTT.